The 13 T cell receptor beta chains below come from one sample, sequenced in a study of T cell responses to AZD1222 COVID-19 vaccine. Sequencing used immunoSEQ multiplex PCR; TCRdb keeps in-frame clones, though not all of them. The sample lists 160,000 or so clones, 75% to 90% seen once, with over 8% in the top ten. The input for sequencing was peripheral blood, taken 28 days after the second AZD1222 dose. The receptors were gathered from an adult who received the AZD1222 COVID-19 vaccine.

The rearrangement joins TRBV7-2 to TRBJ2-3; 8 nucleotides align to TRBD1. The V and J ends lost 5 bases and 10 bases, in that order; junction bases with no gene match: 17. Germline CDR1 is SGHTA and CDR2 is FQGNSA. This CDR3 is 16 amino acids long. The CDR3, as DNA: TGTGCCAGCAGCGCACCGGGACAGGCCCTCTTGGAGCCGCAGTATTTT. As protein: CASSAPGQALLEPQYF.

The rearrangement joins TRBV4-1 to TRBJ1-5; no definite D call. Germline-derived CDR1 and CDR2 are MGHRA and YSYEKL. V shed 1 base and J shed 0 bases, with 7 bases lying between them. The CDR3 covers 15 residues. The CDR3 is CASSQGIYSNQPQHF. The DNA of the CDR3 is TGCGCCAGCAGCCAAGGGATTTATAGCAATCAGCCCCAGCATTTT.

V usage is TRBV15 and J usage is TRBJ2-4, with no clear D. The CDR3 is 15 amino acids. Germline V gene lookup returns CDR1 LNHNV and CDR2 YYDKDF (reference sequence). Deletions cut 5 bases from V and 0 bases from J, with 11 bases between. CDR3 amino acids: CATSGVLLAKNIQYF. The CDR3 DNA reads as TGTGCCACCAGCGGGGTGTTGTTAGCCAAAAACATTCAGTACTTC.

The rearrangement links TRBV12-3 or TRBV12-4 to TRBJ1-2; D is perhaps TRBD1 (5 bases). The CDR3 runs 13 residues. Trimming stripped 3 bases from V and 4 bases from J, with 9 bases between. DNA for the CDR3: TGTGCCAGCAGTTTGGGGGTCACCTATGGCTACACCTTC. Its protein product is CASSLGVTYGYTF.

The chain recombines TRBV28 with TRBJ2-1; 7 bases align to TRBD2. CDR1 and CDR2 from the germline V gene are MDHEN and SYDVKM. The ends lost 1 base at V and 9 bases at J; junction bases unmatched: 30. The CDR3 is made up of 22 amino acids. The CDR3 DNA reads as TGTGCCAGCAGTTTATCATCAAGTTTAAGACGGTGGGCGGGAGTCGTTGATAGTGAGCAGTTCTTC. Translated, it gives CASSLSSSLRRWAGVVDSEQFF.

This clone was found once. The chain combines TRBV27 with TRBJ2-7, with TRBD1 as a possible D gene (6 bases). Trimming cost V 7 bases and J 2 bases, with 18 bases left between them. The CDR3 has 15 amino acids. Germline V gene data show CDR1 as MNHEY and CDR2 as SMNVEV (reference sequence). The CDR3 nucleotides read TGTGCCAGCACCATATCTCAGGGGACCCCCTACGAGCAGTACTTC. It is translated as CASTISQGTPYEQYF.

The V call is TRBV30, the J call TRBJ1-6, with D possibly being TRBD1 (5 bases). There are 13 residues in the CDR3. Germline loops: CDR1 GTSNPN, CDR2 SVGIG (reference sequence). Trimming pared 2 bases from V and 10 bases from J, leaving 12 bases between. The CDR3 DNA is TGTGCCTGGAGTCCAGGGTTGGGATCACCCCTCCACTTT. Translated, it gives CAWSPGLGSPLHF.

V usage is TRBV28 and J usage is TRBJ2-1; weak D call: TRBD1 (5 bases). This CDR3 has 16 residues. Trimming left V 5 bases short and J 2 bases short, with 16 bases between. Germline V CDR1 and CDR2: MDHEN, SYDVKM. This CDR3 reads CASSVGSLGAYNEQFF. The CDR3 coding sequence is TGTGCCAGCAGTGTAGGGTCCTTAGGGGCCTACAATGAGCAGTTCTTC. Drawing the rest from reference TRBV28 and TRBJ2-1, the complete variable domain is DVKVTQSSRYLVKRTGEKVFLECVQDMDHENMFWYRQDPGLGLRLIYFSYDVKMKEKGDIPEGYSVSREKKERFSLILESASTNQTSMYLCASSVGSLGAYNEQFFGPGTRLTVL.

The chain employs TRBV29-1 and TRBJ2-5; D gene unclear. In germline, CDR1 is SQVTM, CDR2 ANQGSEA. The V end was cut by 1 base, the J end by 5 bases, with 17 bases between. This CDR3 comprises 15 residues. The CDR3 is CSVEAPFGARETQYF. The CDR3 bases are TGCAGCGTTGAAGCACCGTTCGGTGCTAGGGAGACCCAGTACTTC.

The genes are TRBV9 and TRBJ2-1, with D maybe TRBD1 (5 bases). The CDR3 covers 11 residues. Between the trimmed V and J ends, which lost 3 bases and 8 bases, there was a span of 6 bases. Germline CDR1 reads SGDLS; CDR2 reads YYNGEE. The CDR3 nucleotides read TGTGCCAGCAGCGCAGGGTATGAGCAGTTCTTC. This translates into CASSAGYEQFF.

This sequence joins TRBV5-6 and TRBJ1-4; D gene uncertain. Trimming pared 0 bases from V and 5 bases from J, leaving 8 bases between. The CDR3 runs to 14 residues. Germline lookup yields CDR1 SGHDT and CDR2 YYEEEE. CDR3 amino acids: CASSLGSGNEKLFF. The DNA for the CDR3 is TGTGCCAGCAGCTTGGGGTCGGGGAATGAAAAACTGTTTTTT. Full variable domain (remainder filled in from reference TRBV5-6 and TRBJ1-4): DAGVTQSPTHLIKTRGQQVTLRCSPKSGHDTVSWYQQALGQGPQFIFQYYEEEERQRGNFPDRFSGHQFPNYSSELNVNALLLGDSALYLCASSLGSGNEKLFFGSGTQLSVL.

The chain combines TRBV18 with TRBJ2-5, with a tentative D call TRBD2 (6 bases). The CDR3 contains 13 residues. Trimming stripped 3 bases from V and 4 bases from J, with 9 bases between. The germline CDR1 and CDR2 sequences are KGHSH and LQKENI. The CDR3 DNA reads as TGTGCCAGCTCACCGAAGGGAGGAGAGACCCAGTACTTC. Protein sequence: CASSPKGGETQYF.

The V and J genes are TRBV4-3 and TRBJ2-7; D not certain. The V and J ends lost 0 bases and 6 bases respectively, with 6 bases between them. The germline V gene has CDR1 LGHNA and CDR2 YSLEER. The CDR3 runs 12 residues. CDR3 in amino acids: CASSQEGSEQYF. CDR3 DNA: TGCGCCAGCAGCCAAGAGGGTTCCGAGCAGTACTTC.